These 25 T cell receptor beta chains were sequenced from one sample in a study of blood T cell repertoires in COVID-19. Profiling relied on immunoSEQ multiplex PCR, and the TCRdb table lists in-frame clones only, not all of them. The repertoire holds approximately 190,000 clones, with around 90% as singletons. Sequencing was performed on peripheral blood. These receptors originate from a man in his 60s with active or convalescent COVID-19.

The chain links TRBV5-1 to TRBJ2-2; TRBD2 agrees at 10 bases. The CDR3 sequence is 15 residues long. The J segment lost 3 bases and the V segment lost 3 bases, leaving 2 bases of the junction unmatched. CDR1 and CDR2 from the germline V gene are SGHRS and YFSETQ. The CDR3 reads CASSSSGGDTGELFF. CDR3 DNA sequence: TGCGCCAGCAGCTCGAGCGGGGGGGACACCGGGGAGCTGTTTTTT.

The chain uses TRBV7-3 and TRBJ2-1, with 8 bases matching TRBD2. CDR3 length equals 13 residues. V dropped 5 bases and J dropped 9; count of bases not matched to a gene: 6. CDR1 SGHTA and CDR2 FQGTGA come from the germline V gene. CDR3 amino acids: CASSRTSGLEQFF. The CDR3 DNA reads TGTGCCAGCAGCCGAACTAGCGGCCTTGAGCAGTTCTTC.

This clone came up once. The chain has TRBV5-1 and TRBJ2-1; D unresolved. From germline, CDR1 is SGHRS and CDR2 YFSETQ. Trimming took off 0 bases at V and 7 bases at J, with 14 bases between the two ends. This CDR3 has 15 residues. This CDR3 is CASSLGSVTSNEQFF. The CDR3 DNA sequence: TGCGCCAGCAGCTTGGGGTCCGTGACTTCAAATGAGCAGTTCTTC.

In its sample, this clone was seen once. CDR3 DNA sequence: TGCGCCAGCAGCCAAGATCAGGATGAAGCTTTCTTT. Residues: CASSQDQDEAFF. J is TRBJ1-1 and V is TRBV4-1; the D is unclear. Per germline, CDR1 MGHRA and CDR2 YSYEKL. Deletions cut 0 bases from V and 7 bases from J, with 6 bases between. CDR3 length: 12 amino acids.

This chain joins TRBV2 and TRBJ2-3, with D possibly being TRBD2 (5 bases). This CDR3 comprises 13 residues. Trimming took off 2 bases at V and 9 bases at J, with 12 bases between the two ends. Germline assignment: CDR1 SNHLY and CDR2 FYNNEI. For the CDR3, the DNA is TGTGCCAGCAGTGAAATACCAGAGGGAACGCAGTATTTT. Protein product: CASSEIPEGTQYF.

The rearrangement uses TRBV4-1 and TRBJ2-5; TRBD2 aligns across 13 bases. Germline CDR1 is MGHRA and CDR2 is YSYEKL. The CDR3 has 17 amino acids. Trimming at V came to 2 bases and at J to 4 bases, leaving 7 bases not matched to a gene. The CDR3 region is CASSQSRTSGGAETQYF. CDR3 DNA sequence: TGCGCCAGCAGCCAAAGCCGGACTAGCGGGGGAGCAGAGACCCAGTACTTC.

This clone appeared once. The chain combines TRBV15 with TRBJ1-2, with a tentative D call TRBD1 (5 bases). Germline V lookup: CDR1 LNHNV, CDR2 YYDKDF (reference sequence). The CDR3 length is 15 residues. V dropped 0 bases and J dropped 4 bases, with 12 bases sitting between them. This chain's CDR3 is CATSRDLRGPYGYTF. The CDR3 DNA sequence: TGTGCCACCAGCAGAGATCTTAGGGGTCCCTATGGCTACACCTTC.

This chain connects TRBV19 to TRBJ1-6; TRBD1 agrees at 9 bases. The CDR3 is made up of 13 amino acids. V lost 8 bases to trimming and J lost 7 bases; unmatched junction nucleotides: 3. Germline V gene data show CDR1 as LNHDA and CDR2 as SQIVND (reference sequence). The CDR3 DNA follows: TGTGCCAGTTCCGGGACAGGGAATTCACCCCTCCACTTT. This sequence encodes CASSGTGNSPLHF.

The J gene is TRBJ2-7, the V gene TRBV29-1; the match to TRBD2 covers 15 bases. The CDR3 spans 15 residues. Germline CDR1 reads SQVTM; CDR2 reads ANQGSEA. Losses at the gene ends were 6 bases for V and 5 bases for J; bases not matched to a gene: 8. The CDR3 DNA sequence: TGCAGCGTCACCGGGACTAGCGGGGGGCGCAACGAGCAGTACTTC. It codes for CSVTGTSGGRNEQYF.

The rearrangement uses TRBV15 and TRBJ1-1; D is unresolved. The CDR3 covers 13 residues. V was pared by 2 bases and J by 3 bases, with 7 bases between. Germline CDR1 LNHNV, CDR2 YYDKDF (reference sequence). DNA for the CDR3: TGTGCCACCAGCAGACAACACGACACTGAAGCTTTCTTT. Amino acid sequence: CATSRQHDTEAFF.

This clone was recorded a few times. The rearrangement uses TRBV25-1 and TRBJ2-3, with a possible D match to TRBD1 (7 bases). V was trimmed by 6 bases and J by 6 bases, leaving 19 bases between them. Germline V CDR1 and CDR2: MGHDK, SYGVNS. The CDR3 extends over 15 amino acids. CDR3 amino acids: CASREGASLVDTQYF. The DNA for the CDR3 is TGTGCCAGCAGGGAGGGGGCGAGTCTTGTGGATACGCAGTATTTT.

This chain joins TRBV4-2 and TRBJ2-3; 14 positions agree with TRBD2. The CDR3 totals 16 residues. The V gene's germline CDR1 is LGHNA and CDR2 YNFKEQ. The J segment lost 2 bases and the V segment lost 4 bases, leaving 2 bases of the junction unmatched. CDR3 bases: TGTGCCAGCAGCCCGGGACTAGCGGGGGACACAGATACGCAGTATTTT. This translates into CASSPGLAGDTDTQYF.

This clone was counted only a few times. The rearrangement links TRBV2 to TRBJ1-2; 12 nucleotides agree with TRBD1. Per germline, CDR1 SNHLY and CDR2 FYNNEI. The CDR3 totals 14 residues. The ends lost 6 bases at V and 7 bases at J; junction bases unmatched: 6. CDR3 sequence reads: CASRTGQGAGGYTF. The CDR3 DNA reads as TGTGCCAGCAGGACGGGACAGGGGGCGGGTGGCTACACCTTC.

This chain connects TRBV9 to TRBJ1-1; 9 nucleotides agree with TRBD1. V lost 4 bases and J lost 4; bases outside the gene matches: 8. CDR1 SGDLS and CDR2 YYNGEE come from the germline V gene. The CDR3 loop spans 15 amino acids. The CDR3 DNA reads TGTGCCAGCAGCCCAAGGACAGGGGCTAGCACTGAAGCTTTCTTT. It translates to CASSPRTGASTEAFF.

The rearrangement uses TRBV5-4 and TRBJ2-7, with TRBD1 matching over 11 bases. This CDR3 contains 15 residues. Germline CDR1 is SGHNT and CDR2 is YYREEE (reference sequence). V lost 0 bases to trimming and J lost 4 bases; unmatched junction nucleotides: 3. CDR3 nucleotide sequence: TGTGCCAGCAGCTTGGCTGGGACAGGGGGATACGAGCAGTACTTC. Translation: CASSLAGTGGYEQYF.

This chain joins TRBV6-5 and TRBJ1-3; a weak D match, TRBD1 (5 bases). The CDR3 loop spans 14 amino acids. Per the germline V gene, CDR1 is MNHEY and CDR2 is SVGAGI. Deletions cut 5 bases from V and 7 bases from J, with 15 bases between. The CDR3 nucleotides are TGTGCCAGCAGTCCCGGGACTGGGGGGAACACCATATATTTT. Protein: CASSPGTGGNTIYF.

The chain has TRBV15 and TRBJ1-2; 8 positions match TRBD1. From germline, CDR1 is LNHNV and CDR2 YYDKDF (reference sequence). There are 17 residues in the CDR3. The V gene end was trimmed by 0 bases and the J gene end by 6 bases; junction bases not matched to a gene: 12. The CDR3 bases are TGTGCCACCAGCAGAGACTATCAGGGGGCGGGCCTCGATGGCTACACCTTC. This translates into CATSRDYQGAGLDGYTF. The complete variable domain, with remaining parts taken from reference TRBV15 and TRBJ1-2, reads DAMVIQNPRYQVTQFGKPVTLSCSQTLNHNVMYWYQQKSSQAPKLLFHYYDKDFNNEADTPDNFQSRRPNTSFCFLDIRSPGLGDTAMYLCATSRDYQGAGLDGYTFGSGTRLTVV.

The sample holds one count of this clone. This rearrangement joins TRBV2 to TRBJ1-4; D is unresolved. The CDR3 consists of 15 residues. Trimming took 1 base from V and 7 from J, leaving 13 bases between them. From germline, CDR1 is SNHLY and CDR2 FYNNEI. In DNA, the CDR3 is TGTGCCAGCAGTGAAGGTGGAGGCATGGGTGAAAAACTGTTTTTT. Its protein product is CASSEGGGMGEKLFF.

CDR3 DNA sequence: TGTGCCAGCTCCCCCTCTTCCAGGGGCGACTATGGCTACACCTTC. This sequence encodes CASSPSSRGDYGYTF. This sequence joins TRBV18 and TRBJ1-2, with D perhaps matching TRBD1 (6 bases). Germline V gene lookup returns CDR1 KGHSH and CDR2 LQKENI. This CDR3 comprises 15 residues. Trimming stripped 6 bases from V and 3 bases from J, with 17 bases between.

The rearrangement links TRBV4-1 to TRBJ2-1; a possible D gene is TRBD2 (6 bases). This CDR3 has 16 amino acids. CDR1 is MGHRA and CDR2 is YSYEKL in the germline V gene. The ends were cut back, 0 bases at V and 6 bases at J, with 15 bases in the middle. The CDR3 spells CASSQEWWQGGNEQFF. In DNA form, the CDR3 reads TGCGCCAGCAGCCAAGAATGGTGGCAGGGAGGCAATGAGCAGTTCTTC.

DNA for the CDR3: TGTGCCAGCAGTTACCGGGGGAAGGGAGGAGAAAAACTGTTTTTT. This sequence encodes CASSYRGKGGEKLFF. The rearrangement links TRBV6-2 or TRBV6-3 to TRBJ1-4; possible D gene TRBD1, 5 bases. V lost 2 bases, J lost 8 bases, and 15 bases lay in between. This CDR3 has 15 amino acids. Germline CDR1 reads MNHEY; CDR2 reads SVGEGT.

The chain couples TRBV30 to TRBJ2-3; D gene ambiguous. Trimming cost V 1 base and J 2 bases, with 4 bases left between them. CDR3 length: 12 amino acids. Germline CDR1 GTSNPN, CDR2 SVGIG (reference sequence). The CDR3 sequence is CAWSASTDTQYF. CDR3 nucleotides: TGTGCCTGGAGTGCTTCCACAGATACGCAGTATTTT.

The chain joins TRBV5-6 to TRBJ1-1; 9 nucleotides align to TRBD1. CDR1 and CDR2 (germline): SGHDT, YYEEEE. Germline trimming cut 4 bases from V and 4 bases from J; bases unmatched to any gene: 8. This CDR3 has 15 residues. The CDR3 DNA follows: TGTGCCAGCAGCCCAGACCCGGGACAGGGCACTGAAGCTTTCTTT. It encodes CASSPDPGQGTEAFF.

The chain joins TRBV3-1 (or the pseudogene TRBV3-2) to TRBJ2-1, with D possibly TRBD2 on 6 matching bases. The CDR3 has 15 amino acids. Trimming removed 2 bases at V and 4 bases at J, with 12 bases between. Germline assignment: CDR1 LGHDT and CDR2 YNNKEL (reference sequence). The CDR3 DNA reads TGTGCCAGCAGCCAACCGGGGGAGAGATACAATGAGCAGTTCTTC. Amino acid sequence: CASSQPGERYNEQFF.

J is TRBJ2-2 and V is TRBV5-6; weak D call: TRBD1 (5 bases). Trimming took 4 bases from V and 2 from J, leaving 12 bases between them. The CDR3 runs 15 residues. Per the germline V gene, CDR1 is SGHDT and CDR2 is YYEEEE. The CDR3 nucleotides are TGTGCCAGCAGCGTTGTTGGACATAACACCGGGGAGCTGTTTTTT. Its translation is CASSVVGHNTGELFF.